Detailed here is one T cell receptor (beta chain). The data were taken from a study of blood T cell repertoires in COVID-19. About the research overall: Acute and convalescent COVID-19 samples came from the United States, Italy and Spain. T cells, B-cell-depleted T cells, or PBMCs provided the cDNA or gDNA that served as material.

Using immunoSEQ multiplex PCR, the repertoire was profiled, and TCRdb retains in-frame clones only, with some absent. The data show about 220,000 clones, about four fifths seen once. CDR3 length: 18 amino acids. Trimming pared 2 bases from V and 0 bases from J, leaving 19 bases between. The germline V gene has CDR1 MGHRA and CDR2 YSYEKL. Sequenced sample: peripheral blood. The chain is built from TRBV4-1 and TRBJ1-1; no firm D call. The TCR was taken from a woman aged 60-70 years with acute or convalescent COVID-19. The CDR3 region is CASSQKPTSLSMNTEAFF. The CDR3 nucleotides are TGCGCCAGCAGCCAAAAACCCACGAGTCTGTCCATGAACACTGAAGCTTTCTTT.